Below, 29 T cell receptor beta chains from the same sample are listed, as sequenced in a study of beta chain features in type 1 diabetes. Regarding the study as a whole: Significant though moderate, a shortening of TCRB CDR3s appeared in all four CD4+ subsets of Type 1 diabetes patients.

No antigen is known for these receptors. Expressed TCRB transcripts got sequenced, as all isolated RNA was reverse transcribed. Libraries were prepared by immunoSEQ multiplex PCR; TCRdb keeps only in-frame clonotypes and omits some of them. Of approximately 170,000 clones in the sample, approximately 62% were seen once. The sequenced sample consisted of naive CD4+ T cells from blood. The receptor set was obtained from a man aged 25-45 years with type 1 diabetes.

The chain links TRBV30 to TRBJ1-2; a weak D match, TRBD1 (6 bases). Germline V CDR1 and CDR2: GTSNPN, SVGIG (reference sequence). The V end lost 0 bases, the J end lost 4 bases, and 12 bases lay between the germline ends. The CDR3 has 14 residues. Here the CDR3 DNA reads TGTGCCTGGAGTGTACAGGGTGGCACCTATGGCTACACCTTC. Translating gives CAWSVQGGTYGYTF. The full variable domain, in which reference TRBV30 and TRBJ1-2 provide the parts outside the CDR3, is SQTIHQWPATLVQPVGSPLSLECTVEGTSNPNLYWYRQAAGRGLQLLFYSVGIGQISSEVPQNLSASRPQDRQFILSSKKLLLSDSGFYLCAWSVQGGTYGYTFGSGTRLTVV.

The chain couples TRBV29-1 to TRBJ2-2, with D possibly TRBD2 on 5 matching bases. The CDR3 length is 14 residues. The V gene's germline CDR1 is SQVTM and CDR2 ANQGSEA. V was shortened by 3 bases and J by 0 bases, with 8 bases between the two germline ends. CDR3 region: CSVESGTNTGELFF. CDR3 nucleotide sequence: TGCAGCGTTGAGTCGGGGACGAACACCGGGGAGCTGTTTTTT.

This clone was observed a handful of times. The chain is built from TRBV4-3 and TRBJ1-1; 7 positions agree with TRBD1. Germline-derived CDR1 and CDR2 are LGHNA and YSLEER. There are 15 residues in the CDR3. V was clipped by 3 bases and J by 4 bases; unmatched bases: 8. CDR3 nucleotide sequence: TGCGCCAGCAGCCAGCGAACAGGGGTGGGCACTGAAGCTTTCTTT. It is translated as CASSQRTGVGTEAFF.

This chain uses TRBV13 with TRBJ2-7, with TRBD1 matching over 7 bases. The germline CDR1 and CDR2 sequences are PRHDT and FYEKMQ (reference sequence). V gave up 3 bases and J gave up 2 bases; unmatched junction bases: 7. CDR3 length: 15 residues. The CDR3 DNA is TGTGCCAGCAGCTTCAGGCAGGGGGTTACCTACGAGCAGTACTTC. This codes for CASSFRQGVTYEQYF.

This chain joins TRBV7-6 and TRBJ2-5; D gene ambiguous. Germline lookup yields CDR1 SGHVS and CDR2 FNYEAQ. The CDR3 sequence is 13 residues long. The ends were cut back, 1 base at V and 5 bases at J, with 8 bases in the middle. CDR3 DNA sequence: TGTGCCAGCAGCTTAGGGTTTGGGGAGACCCAGTACTTC. Protein: CASSLGFGETQYF.

There are a few counts of this clone. This chain connects TRBV9 to TRBJ2-3; TRBD2 aligns across 8 bases. This CDR3 comprises 16 residues. The J segment lost 0 bases and the V segment lost 2 bases, leaving 5 bases of the junction unmatched. The germline CDR1 and CDR2 sequences are SGDLS and YYNGEE. This chain's CDR3 is CASSVISGASTDTQYF. Written as DNA, the CDR3 is TGTGCCAGCAGCGTGATTAGCGGGGCTAGCACAGATACGCAGTATTTT.

The chain uses TRBV28 and TRBJ2-5; TRBD1 might be the D (5 bases). Trimming cost V 5 bases and J 2 bases, with 12 bases left between them. The CDR3 is 14 amino acids. Germline values: CDR1 MDHEN, CDR2 SYDVKM. CDR3 nucleotide sequence: TGTGCCAGCAGTACAGGACGGATACAAGAGACCCAGTACTTC. Its translation: CASSTGRIQETQYF. Using reference TRBV28 and TRBJ2-5 for the parts outside the CDR3, the full variable domain is DVKVTQSSRYLVKRTGEKVFLECVQDMDHENMFWYRQDPGLGLRLIYFSYDVKMKEKGDIPEGYSVSREKKERFSLILESASTNQTSMYLCASSTGRIQETQYFGPGTRLLVL.

V and J are TRBV6-6 and TRBJ2-5; TRBD1 matches 9 bases. From germline, CDR1 is MNHNY and CDR2 SVGAGI (reference sequence). The CDR3 spans 15 residues. With V trimmed by 2 bases and J by 4 bases, 5 bases remained unmatched. The CDR3 loop reads CASSYPGQGPETQYF. The CDR3 nucleotides read TGTGCCAGCAGTTACCCAGGACAGGGGCCAGAGACCCAGTACTTC.

This clone was counted once. The V gene is TRBV7-2, the J gene TRBJ2-1, with 10 positions matching TRBD2. There are 15 residues in the CDR3. V shed 7 bases, J shed 5 bases, and the junction held 8 bases outside the gene matches. CDR1 is SGHTA and CDR2 is FQGNSA in the germline V gene. The CDR3 spells CASIPAGGPHNEQFF. For the CDR3, the DNA is TGTGCCAGCATCCCAGCGGGGGGGCCCCACAATGAGCAGTTCTTC.

This clone was seen a few times. This chain joins TRBV29-1 and TRBJ2-7; D possibly uses TRBD1 or TRBD2 (5 bases each). With 7 bases removed from V and 1 base from J, the gap between germline ends came to 14 bases. The CDR3 runs 13 residues. Germline CDR1 reads SQVTM; CDR2 reads ANQGSEA. The CDR3 DNA is TGCAGCGCCTCCGGGACCGAATCCTACGAGCAGTACTTC. Translated: CSASGTESYEQYF.

This chain connects TRBV25-1 to TRBJ2-1, with D possibly matching TRBD2 (5 bases). Germline values: CDR1 MGHDK, CDR2 SYGVNS. Trimming took 3 bases from V and 7 from J, leaving 19 bases between them. The CDR3 is made up of 16 amino acids. In DNA form, the CDR3 reads TGTGCCAGCAGTGACGTAGAGGGTTTTCGTGGGAATGAGCAGTTCTTC. Translation gives CASSDVEGFRGNEQFF.

Points on this clone: This specimen includes other DNA sequences encoding the same CDR3. The chain carries TRBV28 and TRBJ2-3; no clear D. Looked up from germline, CDR1 is MDHEN and CDR2 is SYDVKM. The CDR3 contains 11 residues. V was shortened by 2 bases and J by 6 bases, with 3 bases between the two germline ends. The CDR3 spells CASSLRDTQYF. As DNA, the CDR3 is TGTGCCAGCAGTTTACGGGATACGCAGTATTTT.

The CDR3: CASTPGQGADTQYF. The CDR3 DNA is TGCGCCAGCACCCCCGGACAGGGGGCGGATACGCAGTATTTT. The genes are TRBV5-1 and TRBJ2-3; 11 positions agree with TRBD1. The CDR3 consists of 14 residues. Trimming cost V 6 bases and J 6 bases; bases outside gene matches: 6. The V gene's germline CDR1 is SGHRS and CDR2 YFSETQ.

This chain joins TRBV6-5 and TRBJ2-3, with 7 bases identical to TRBD1. The germline gives CDR1 MNHEY, CDR2 SVGAGI. The CDR3 length is 15 residues. With 6 bases clipped from V and 3 bases from J, the junction kept 9 bases outside the gene matches. CDR3 in DNA: TGTGCCAGCAGCAGGACAGGAGAGCATACAGATACGCAGTATTTT. Translated: CASSRTGEHTDTQYF.

The rearrangement links TRBV29-1 to TRBJ2-5; D tentatively reads TRBD1 or TRBD2 (6 bases each). V gave up 5 bases and J gave up 2 bases, with 21 bases separating them. Germline V gene lookup returns CDR1 SQVTM and CDR2 ANQGSEA. This CDR3 spans 16 amino acids. The CDR3 region is CSVSRAGGAKQETQYF. The DNA for the CDR3 is TGCAGCGTTTCGAGGGCCGGGGGCGCAAAACAAGAGACCCAGTACTTC.

The genes are TRBV2 and TRBJ2-5; D unclear. CDR3 length: 13 amino acids. Germline-derived CDR1 and CDR2 are SNHLY and FYNNEI. V lost 5 bases, J lost 5 bases, and 12 bases lay in between. The CDR3 nucleotides read TGTGCCAGCAGTATCTACCGTGAGGAGACCCAGTACTTC. Translation: CASSIYREETQYF. Full variable domain (rest looked up from reference TRBV2 and TRBJ2-5): EPEVTQTPSHQVTQMGQEVILRCVPISNHLYFYWYRQILGQKVEFLVSFYNNEISEKSEIFDDQFSVERPDGSNFTLKIRSTKLEDSAMYFCASSIYREETQYFGPGTRLLVL.

This clone showed up just a few times. The J gene is TRBJ2-7, the V gene TRBV30; a possible D gene is TRBD1 (6 bases). The CDR3 consists of 16 residues. Germline V gives CDR1 GTSNPN, CDR2 SVGIG (reference sequence). The V gene lost 3 bases and the J gene lost 2 bases, with 20 bases spanning the gap. The DNA of the CDR3 is TGTGCCTGGAGCAAGAGCGGACAGAAAACCGCCTACGAGCAGTACTTC. It encodes CAWSKSGQKTAYEQYF.

The chain combines TRBV15 with TRBJ2-1; D unresolved. Trimming took 0 bases from V and 7 from J, leaving 13 bases between them. The CDR3 runs to 15 residues. The V gene's germline CDR1 is LNHNV and CDR2 YYDKDF (reference sequence). This CDR3 reads CATSRETDGWNEQFF. In DNA form, the CDR3 reads TGTGCCACCAGCAGAGAAACCGATGGGTGGAATGAGCAGTTCTTC. Filled out from reference TRBV15 and TRBJ2-1, the complete variable domain reads DAMVIQNPRYQVTQFGKPVTLSCSQTLNHNVMYWYQQKSSQAPKLLFHYYDKDFNNEADTPDNFQSRRPNTSFCFLDIRSPGLGDTAMYLCATSRETDGWNEQFFGPGTRLTVL.

V and J are TRBV30 and TRBJ2-2, with 7 bases aligning to TRBD1. CDR1 GTSNPN and CDR2 SVGIG come from the germline V gene (reference sequence). This CDR3 region has 14 residues. The V gene end was trimmed by 4 bases and the J gene end by 0 bases; junction bases not matched to a gene: 2. CDR3 region: CAWTGTANTGELFF. In nucleotides, the CDR3 is TGTGCCTGGACGGGGACAGCGAACACCGGGGAGCTGTTTTTT.

The rearrangement uses TRBV28 and TRBJ2-3; no clear D. Germline CDR1 MDHEN, CDR2 SYDVKM. Trimming took 4 bases from V and 4 from J, leaving 9 bases between them. The CDR3 is 13 residues long. The CDR3 protein is CASSSIEPDTQYF. CDR3 DNA: TGTGCCAGCAGTTCAATTGAGCCAGATACGCAGTATTTT.

Only one count was recorded for this clone. V gene TRBV7-9 combines with J gene TRBJ2-3; D uncertain. Germline lookup yields CDR1 SEHNR and CDR2 FQNEAQ (reference sequence). V was shortened by 7 bases and J by 2 bases, with 4 bases between the two germline ends. The CDR3 sequence is 11 residues long. CDR3 in amino acids: CASTHTDTQYF. DNA for the CDR3: TGTGCCAGCACCCACACAGATACGCAGTATTTT. Combining the CDR3 with reference TRBV7-9 and TRBJ2-3 gives the whole variable domain DTGVSQNPRHKITKRGQNVTFRCDPISEHNRLYWYRQTLGQGPEFLTYFQNEAQLEKSRLLSDRFSAERPKGSFSTLEIQRTEQGDSAMYLCASTHTDTQYFGPGTRLTVL.

The chain recombines TRBV9 with TRBJ2-3, with D unclear. CDR3 length: 15 residues. CDR1 and CDR2 from the germline V gene are SGDLS and YYNGEE. Trimming stripped 0 bases from V and 0 bases from J, with 8 bases between. The CDR3 spells CASSVGGASTDTQYF. The CDR3 region has the DNA TGTGCCAGCAGCGTAGGTGGAGCGAGCACAGATACGCAGTATTTT. The whole variable domain, filled in from reference TRBV9 and TRBJ2-3, reads DSGVTQTPKHLITATGQRVTLRCSPRSGDLSVYWYQQSLDQGLQFLIQYYNGEERAKGNILERFSAQQFPDLHSELNLSSLELGDSALYFCASSVGGASTDTQYFGPGTRLTVL.

V is TRBV30 and J is TRBJ1-2; maybe TRBD1 (5 bases). Per germline, CDR1 GTSNPN and CDR2 SVGIG (reference sequence). The CDR3 totals 11 residues. V lost 5 bases and J lost 6, with 10 bases in between. The CDR3 region has the DNA TGTGCCTGGTCCCCAGGGAATGGCTACACCTTC. Its translation: CAWSPGNGYTF.

This clone has only a few counts. V and J are TRBV29-1 and TRBJ2-5, with D tentatively TRBD1 (5 bases). Germline CDR1 reads SQVTM; CDR2 reads ANQGSEA. The CDR3 is 15 amino acids. The V gene lost 4 bases and the J gene lost 3 bases, with 18 bases spanning the gap. The CDR3 loop reads CSVVVGLQAEETQYF. The CDR3 bases are TGCAGCGTTGTGGTGGGTTTACAGGCGGAAGAGACCCAGTACTTC.

To note about this clone: The identical CDR3 is also encoded by other nucleotide sequences in the sample. V usage is TRBV7-2 and J usage is TRBJ1-1; no clear D. This CDR3 is built from 12 residues. Germline V gene data show CDR1 as SGHTA and CDR2 as FQGNSA. Trimming pared 2 bases from V and 5 bases from J, leaving 6 bases between. CDR3 bases: TGTGCCAGCAGCTTATCGCTGACTGAAGCTTTCTTT. It specifies CASSLSLTEAFF.

This clone has more than one count but fewer than ten. The V call is TRBV5-1, the J call TRBJ1-2; D gene unclear. Trimming took off 4 bases at V and 2 bases at J, with 6 bases between the two ends. The germline CDR1 and CDR2 sequences are SGHRS and YFSETQ. This CDR3 comprises 12 residues. CDR3 in amino acids: CASSAGNYGYTF. CDR3 bases: TGCGCCAGCAGCGCGGGGAACTATGGCTACACCTTC.

A note on this clone: Other DNA sequences in this sample translate to the same CDR3. V gene TRBV30 combines with J gene TRBJ1-5; maybe TRBD1 (5 bases). CDR1 and CDR2 from the germline V gene are GTSNPN and SVGIG (reference sequence). The germline V and J ends were trimmed by 0 bases and 5 bases, with 8 bases remaining between them. This CDR3 region has 13 residues. For the CDR3, the DNA is TGTGCCTGGAGTGTGTTGGGGGATCAGCCCCAGCATTTT. Translated: CAWSVLGDQPQHF.

The rearrangement uses TRBV29-1 and TRBJ1-1; 9 bases map to TRBD1. The V gene's germline CDR1 is SQVTM and CDR2 ANQGSEA. CDR3 length equals 13 residues. J was trimmed by 3 bases and V by 7 bases; bases with no gene match: 6. Here the CDR3 reads CSADRGAHTEAFF. In nucleotides, the CDR3 is TGCAGCGCTGACAGGGGGGCGCACACTGAAGCTTTCTTT.

The chain has TRBV29-1 and TRBJ1-4; D is unclear. The germline CDR1 and CDR2 sequences are SQVTM and ANQGSEA. Deletions cut 7 bases from V and 0 bases from J, with 6 bases between. The CDR3 is 12 residues long. The CDR3 coding sequence is TGCAGCGGGATTGCAACTAATGAAAAACTGTTTTTT. This codes for CSGIATNEKLFF.